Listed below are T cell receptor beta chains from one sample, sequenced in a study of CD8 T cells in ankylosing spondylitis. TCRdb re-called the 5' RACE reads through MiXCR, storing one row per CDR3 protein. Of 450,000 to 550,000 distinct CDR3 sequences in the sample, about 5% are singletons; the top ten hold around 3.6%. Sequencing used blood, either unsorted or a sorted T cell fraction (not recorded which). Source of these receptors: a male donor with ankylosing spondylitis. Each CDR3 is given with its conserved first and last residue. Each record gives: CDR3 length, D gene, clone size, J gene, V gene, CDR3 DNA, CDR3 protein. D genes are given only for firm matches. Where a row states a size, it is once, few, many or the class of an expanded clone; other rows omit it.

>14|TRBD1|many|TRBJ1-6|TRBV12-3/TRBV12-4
TGTGCCAGCAGCCAACAGGGGTCTAATTCACCCCTCCACTTT
CASSQQGSNSPLHF
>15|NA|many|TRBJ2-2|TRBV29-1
TGCAGCGTCCTCCACAGGGCTGGTTTCCCCGGGGAGCTGTTTTTT
CSVLHRAGFPGELFF
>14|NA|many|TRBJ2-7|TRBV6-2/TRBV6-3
TGTGCCAGCAGTCGTGCCATAGGGTCCTACGAGCAGTACTTC
CASSRAIGSYEQYF
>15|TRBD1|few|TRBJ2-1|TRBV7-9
TGTGCCAGCAGCGCCGGACAGGGGGCGCAAAATGAGCAGTTCTTC
CASSAGQGAQNEQFF
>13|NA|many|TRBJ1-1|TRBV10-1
TGCGCCAGCAGCGACGGACATCGGGGTGAAGCTTTCTTT
CASSDGHRGEAFF
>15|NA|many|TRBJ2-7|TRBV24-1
TGTGCCACCAGTGATCCCGGGACGGGCTCCTACGAGCAGTACTTC
CATSDPGTGSYEQYF
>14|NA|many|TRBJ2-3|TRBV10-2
TGCGCCAGCAGTGACTCATCTAGCACAGATACGCAGTATTTT
CASSDSSSTDTQYF
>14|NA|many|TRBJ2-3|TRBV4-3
TGCGCCAGCAGCCCAGCCGGAAGCACAGATACGCAGTATTTT
CASSPAGSTDTQYF
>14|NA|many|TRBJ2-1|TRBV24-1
TGTGCCACCAGTGACCACATAGCTTACAATGAGCAGTTCTTC
CATSDHIAYNEQFF
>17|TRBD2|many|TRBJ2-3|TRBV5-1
TGCGCCAGCAGCGGGGGGACTAGCGGGGACTACACAGATACGCAGTATTTT
CASSGGTSGDYTDTQYF
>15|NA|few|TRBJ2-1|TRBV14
TGTGCCAGCAGCCAAGATATAGTCTCCTACAATGAGCAGTTCTTC
CASSQDIVSYNEQFF
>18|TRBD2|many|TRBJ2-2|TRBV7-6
TGTGCCAGCAGCTTAGCAGCAGCGGGGGCCGCGAACACCGGGGAGCTGTTTTTT
CASSLAAAGAANTGELFF
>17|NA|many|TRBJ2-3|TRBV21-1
TGTGCCAGCAGCAAGCCCCAGACTAGCGGAAACACAGATACGCAGTATTTT
CASSKPQTSGNTDTQYF
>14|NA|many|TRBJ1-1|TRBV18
TGTGCCAGCTCACCACAAGTTTGGAACACTGAAGCTTTCTTT
CASSPQVWNTEAFF
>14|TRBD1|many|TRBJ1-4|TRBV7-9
TGTGCCAGCAGCGTCGGGACAGCTACTGAAAAACTGTTTTTT
CASSVGTATEKLFF
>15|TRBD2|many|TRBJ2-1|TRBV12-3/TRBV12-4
TGTGCCAGCAGCTTACTAGCGGGGGGATACAATGAGCAGTTCTTC
CASSLLAGGYNEQFF
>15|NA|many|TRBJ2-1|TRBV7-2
TGTGCCAGCAGCCGAGAACTAGCTACCTACAATGAGCAGTTCTTC
CASSRELATYNEQFF
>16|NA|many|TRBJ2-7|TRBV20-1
TGCAGTGCTAGAGATATTAGGGCAGGTTTCTCCTACGAGCAGTACTTC
CSARDIRAGFSYEQYF
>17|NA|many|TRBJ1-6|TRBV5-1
TGCGCCAGCAGCTTGGGCCCTTCGGGGGCTGAGAATTCACCCCTCCACTTT
CASSLGPSGAENSPLHF
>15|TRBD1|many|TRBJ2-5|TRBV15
TGTGCCACCAGCGGAAACCGACAGGGCTTGGAGACCCAGTACTTC
CATSGNRQGLETQYF
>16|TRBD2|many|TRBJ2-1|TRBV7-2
TGTGCCAGCAGCCGAACCGGGACTAGCTGGGCCAATGAGCAGTTCTTC
CASSRTGTSWANEQFF
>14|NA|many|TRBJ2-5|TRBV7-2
TGTGCCAGCAGCTCCAATGCGTTCCAAGAGGCCCAGTACTTC
CASSSNAFQEAQYF
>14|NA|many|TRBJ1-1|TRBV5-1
TGCGCCAGCAGCTTGGATAGGGGAGACACTGAAGCTTTCTTT
CASSLDRGDTEAFF
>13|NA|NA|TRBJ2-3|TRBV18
TGTGCCAGCTCACCCTACCCCACAGATACGCAGTATTTT
CASSPYPTDTQYF
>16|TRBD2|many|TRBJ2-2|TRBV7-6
TGTGCCAGCAGCTCGTTCCACGGGGAGGGCACCGGGGAGCTGTTTTTT
CASSSFHGEGTGELFF
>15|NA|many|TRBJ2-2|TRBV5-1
TGCGCCAGCAGCTTGGACAGGGTGGTCACCGGGGAGCTGTTTTTT
CASSLDRVVTGELFF
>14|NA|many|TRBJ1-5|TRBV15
TGTGCCACCAGCAGAGCGAACCGTCATCAGCCCCAGCATTTT
CATSRANRHQPQHF
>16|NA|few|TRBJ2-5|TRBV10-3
TGTGCCATCAGTGAGTCGCTGATGGGGGGGCGAGAGACCCAGTACTTC
CAISESLMGGRETQYF
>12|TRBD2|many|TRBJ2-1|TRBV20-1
TGCAGTGCTAGCGGGAGGTACAATGAGCAGTTCTTC
CSASGRYNEQFF
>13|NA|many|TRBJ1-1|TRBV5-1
TGCGCCAGCAGCTTGGCCGCTTCGGCTGAAGCTTTCTTT
CASSLAASAEAFF
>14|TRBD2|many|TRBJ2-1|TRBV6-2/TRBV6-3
TGTGCCAGCAGACGGGAGGCTACCTACAATGAGCAGTTCTTC
CASRREATYNEQFF
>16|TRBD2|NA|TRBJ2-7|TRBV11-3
TGTGCCAGCAGCCTGGGGACTAGCGGGAGGGCGCGCGAGCAGTACTTC
CASSLGTSGRAREQYF
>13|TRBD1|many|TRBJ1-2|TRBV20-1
TGCAGTGCGGCAGGGGGCTCGGACTATGGCTACACCTTC
CSAAGGSDYGYTF
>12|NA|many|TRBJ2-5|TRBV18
TGTGCCAGCTCACCAACCCAAGAGACCCAGTACTTC
CASSPTQETQYF
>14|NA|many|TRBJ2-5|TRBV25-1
TGTGCCAGCAGTGAATTACGGGGAGCGGAGACCCAGTACTTC
CASSELRGAETQYF
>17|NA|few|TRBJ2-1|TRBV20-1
TGCAGTGCTAGGGGACTGGGGGGTTTAACCTCCTACAATGAGCAGTTCTTC
CSARGLGGLTSYNEQFF
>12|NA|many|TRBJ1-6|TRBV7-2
TGTGCCAGCAGCTTACAAATTTCACCCCTCCACTTT
CASSLQISPLHF
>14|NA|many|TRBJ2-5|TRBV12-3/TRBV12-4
TGTGCCAGCAGTTTGGCAGTGGGCCAAGAGACCCAGTACTTC
CASSLAVGQETQYF
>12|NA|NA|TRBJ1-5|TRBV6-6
TGTGCCAGCAGTTTTCCAGATCAGCCCCAGCATTTT
CASSFPDQPQHF
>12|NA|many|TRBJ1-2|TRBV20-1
TGCAGTGCCCTCTCGGGGAACTATGGCTACACCTTC
CSALSGNYGYTF